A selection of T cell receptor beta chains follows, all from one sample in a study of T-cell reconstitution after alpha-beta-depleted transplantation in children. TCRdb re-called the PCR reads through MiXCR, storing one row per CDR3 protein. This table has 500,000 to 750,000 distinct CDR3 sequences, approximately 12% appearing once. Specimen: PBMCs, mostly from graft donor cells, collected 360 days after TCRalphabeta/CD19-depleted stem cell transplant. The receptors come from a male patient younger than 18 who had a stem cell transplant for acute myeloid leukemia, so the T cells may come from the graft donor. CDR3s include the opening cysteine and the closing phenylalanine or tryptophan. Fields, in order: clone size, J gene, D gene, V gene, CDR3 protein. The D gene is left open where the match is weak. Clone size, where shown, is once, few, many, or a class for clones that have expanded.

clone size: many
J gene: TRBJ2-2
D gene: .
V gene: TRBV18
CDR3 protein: CASSPTDLPSNTGELFF

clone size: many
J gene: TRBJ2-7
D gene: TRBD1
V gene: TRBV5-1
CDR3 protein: CASRWTGVYEQYF

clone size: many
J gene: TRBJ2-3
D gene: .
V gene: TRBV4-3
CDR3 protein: CASSPQPEDTQYF

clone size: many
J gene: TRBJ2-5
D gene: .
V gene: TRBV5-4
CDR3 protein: CASRDGVGETQYF

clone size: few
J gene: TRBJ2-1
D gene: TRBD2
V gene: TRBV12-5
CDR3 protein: CASGGGAGRYNEQFF

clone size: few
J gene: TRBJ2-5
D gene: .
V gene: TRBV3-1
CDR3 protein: CASSFRAGKQETQYF

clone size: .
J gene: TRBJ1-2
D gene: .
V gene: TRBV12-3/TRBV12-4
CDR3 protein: CASSRRVGVHYGYTF

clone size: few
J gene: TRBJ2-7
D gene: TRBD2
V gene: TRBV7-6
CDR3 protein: CASSSVQGGPLEQYF

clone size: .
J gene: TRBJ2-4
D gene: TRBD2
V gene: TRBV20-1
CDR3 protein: CSADPSGLAKNIQYF

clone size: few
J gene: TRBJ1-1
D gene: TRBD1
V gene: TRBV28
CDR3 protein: CASSFRGGGATEAFF

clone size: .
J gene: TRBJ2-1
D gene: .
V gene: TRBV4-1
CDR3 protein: CASSHLLVYNEQFF

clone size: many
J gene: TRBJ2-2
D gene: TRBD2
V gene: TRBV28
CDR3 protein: CASSFGGGNTGELFF

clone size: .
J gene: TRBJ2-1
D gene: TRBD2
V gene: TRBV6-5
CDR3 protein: CASSSAGSEQFF

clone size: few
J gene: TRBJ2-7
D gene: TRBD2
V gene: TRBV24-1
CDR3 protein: CATSDGHGREFTYEQYF

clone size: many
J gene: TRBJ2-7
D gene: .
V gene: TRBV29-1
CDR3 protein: CSVEDRAKQYF

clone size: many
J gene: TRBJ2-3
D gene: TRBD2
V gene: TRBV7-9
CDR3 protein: CASSLEWPSGRSDTQYF

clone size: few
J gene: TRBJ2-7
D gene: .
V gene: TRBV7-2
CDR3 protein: CASSLLGRGDREQYF

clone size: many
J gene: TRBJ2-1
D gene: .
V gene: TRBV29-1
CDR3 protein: CSVPRRGGKRSYNEQFF

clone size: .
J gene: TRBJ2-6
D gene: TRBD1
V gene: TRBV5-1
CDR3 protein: CASSSGTGPSGANVLTF

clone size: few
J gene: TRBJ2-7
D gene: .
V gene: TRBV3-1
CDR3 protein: CASSQLNEQYF

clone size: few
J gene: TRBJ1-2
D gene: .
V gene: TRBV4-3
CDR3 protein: CASSQEGGYPQSGYTF

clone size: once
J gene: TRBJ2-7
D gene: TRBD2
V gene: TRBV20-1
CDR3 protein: CSARDLGLAGCYEQYF

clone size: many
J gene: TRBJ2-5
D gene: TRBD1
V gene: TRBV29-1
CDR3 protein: CSVEATGTGPKETQYF

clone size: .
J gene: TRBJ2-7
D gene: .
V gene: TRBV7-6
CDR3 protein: CASSSGANEQYF

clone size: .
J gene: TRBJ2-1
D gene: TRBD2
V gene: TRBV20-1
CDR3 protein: CSASRTSGSRNEQFF

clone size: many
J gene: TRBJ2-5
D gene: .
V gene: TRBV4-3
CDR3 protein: CASSPQEWLEANQETQYF

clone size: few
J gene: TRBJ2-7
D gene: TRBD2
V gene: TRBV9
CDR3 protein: CASSSLAGWGYEQYF

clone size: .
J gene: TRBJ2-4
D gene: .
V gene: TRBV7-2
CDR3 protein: CASSLAQRLAKNIQYF

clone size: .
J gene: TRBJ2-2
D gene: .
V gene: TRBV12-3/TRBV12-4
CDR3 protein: CASSPLLLVEAGELFF

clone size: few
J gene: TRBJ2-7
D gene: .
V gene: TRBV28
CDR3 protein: CASSLYSFGQGSFYEQYF

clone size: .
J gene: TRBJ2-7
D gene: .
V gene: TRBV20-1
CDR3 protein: CSASQTGRPYEQYF

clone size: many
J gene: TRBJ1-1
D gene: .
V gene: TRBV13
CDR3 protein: CASSLGLTEAFF

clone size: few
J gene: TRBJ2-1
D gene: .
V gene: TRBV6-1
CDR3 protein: CASSDVGWDNEQFF

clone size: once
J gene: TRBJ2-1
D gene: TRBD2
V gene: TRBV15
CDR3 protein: CATRREGRYEQFF

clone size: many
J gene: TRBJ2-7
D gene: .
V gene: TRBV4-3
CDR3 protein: CASSQEETIPRSADYEQYF

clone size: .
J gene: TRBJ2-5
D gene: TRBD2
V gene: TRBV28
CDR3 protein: CASTIVLAGRETQYF

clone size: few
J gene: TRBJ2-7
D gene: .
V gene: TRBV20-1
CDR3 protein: CSAWDLHYEQYF

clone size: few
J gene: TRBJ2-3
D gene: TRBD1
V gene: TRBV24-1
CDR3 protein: CATAASITGVPSDTQYF

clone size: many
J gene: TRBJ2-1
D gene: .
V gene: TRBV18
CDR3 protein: CASSPAVSAKGNEQFF

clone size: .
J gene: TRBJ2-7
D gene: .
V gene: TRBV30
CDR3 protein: CAWSRQLYEQYF

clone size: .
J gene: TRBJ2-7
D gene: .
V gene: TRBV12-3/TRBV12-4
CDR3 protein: CASQSSLTGHSYEQYF

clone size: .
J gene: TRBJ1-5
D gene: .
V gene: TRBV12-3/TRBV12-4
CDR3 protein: CASSLEAFSNQPQHF

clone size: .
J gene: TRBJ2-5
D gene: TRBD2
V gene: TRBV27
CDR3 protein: CASSPGLWQETQYF

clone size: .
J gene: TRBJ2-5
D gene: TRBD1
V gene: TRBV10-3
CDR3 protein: CAIKVGTGPAETQYF

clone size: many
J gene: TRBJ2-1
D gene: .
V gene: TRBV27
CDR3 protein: CASSLVPGSVNEQFF

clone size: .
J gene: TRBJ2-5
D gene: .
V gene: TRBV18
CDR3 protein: CASSHPKEETQYF

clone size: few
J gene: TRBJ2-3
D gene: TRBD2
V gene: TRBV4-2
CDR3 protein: CASSQVLGREGSDTQYF

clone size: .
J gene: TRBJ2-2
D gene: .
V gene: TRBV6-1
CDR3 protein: CASSRNRVANTGELFF

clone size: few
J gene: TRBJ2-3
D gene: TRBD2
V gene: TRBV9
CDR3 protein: CASSVVAGDADTQYF

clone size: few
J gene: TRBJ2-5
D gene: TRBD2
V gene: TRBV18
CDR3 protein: CASSPMTSGAQETQYF

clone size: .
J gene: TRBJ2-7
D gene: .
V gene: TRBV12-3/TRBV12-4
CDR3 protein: CASSPKEGGSEQYF

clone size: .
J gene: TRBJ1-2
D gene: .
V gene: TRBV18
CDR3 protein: CASSPPERGGYTF

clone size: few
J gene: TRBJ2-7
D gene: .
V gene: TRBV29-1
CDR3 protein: CSVEGSVAYEQYF

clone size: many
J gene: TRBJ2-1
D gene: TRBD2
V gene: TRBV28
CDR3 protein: CASSFGRLAGVGFRSYNEQFF

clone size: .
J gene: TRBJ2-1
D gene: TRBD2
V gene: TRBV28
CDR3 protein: CASTPGIGREGNNEQFF

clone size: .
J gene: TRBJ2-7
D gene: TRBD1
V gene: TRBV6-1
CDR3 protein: CASSPYDWTGYEQYF

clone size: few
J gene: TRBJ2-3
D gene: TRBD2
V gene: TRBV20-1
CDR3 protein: CSARDGGSGRTTQYF

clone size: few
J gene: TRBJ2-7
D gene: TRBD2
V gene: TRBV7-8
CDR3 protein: CASSLAAGDYEQYF

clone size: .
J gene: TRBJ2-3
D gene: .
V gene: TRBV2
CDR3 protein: CASSRLEGADTQYF

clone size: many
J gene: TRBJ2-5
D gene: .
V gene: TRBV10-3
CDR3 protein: CAISEGGGSGQETQYF